A single sample gave rise to the 4 T cell receptor beta chains below, sequenced in a study of lymphopenia after photon versus proton radiotherapy. Data came from immunoSEQ multiplex PCR; TCRdb stores just in-frame clones and leaves some out. The table records roughly 58,000 clones, roughly 87% of them present only once. The material was peripheral blood, obtained from a patient treated with proton-based radiotherapy. The receptor set was obtained from a man older than 75 with esophageal cancer.

This clone came up once. V and J are TRBV4-3 and TRBJ2-1, with TRBD2 identical over 7 bases. In germline, CDR1 is LGHNA, CDR2 YSLEER. This CDR3 has 22 amino acids. V lost 1 base, J lost 3 bases, and 24 bases stayed unmatched. The CDR3 loop is CASSQVWVRGESSQRDYNEQFF. As DNA, the CDR3 is TGCGCCAGCAGCCAAGTATGGGTCCGGGGGGAGAGTAGCCAGCGGGACTACAATGAGCAGTTCTTC.

V is TRBV19 and J is TRBJ2-6; 9 bases map to TRBD1. V shed 2 bases and J 0 bases; nucleotides not matched to a gene: 5. From germline, CDR1 is LNHDA and CDR2 SQIVND (reference sequence). The CDR3 runs 18 residues. CDR3 residues: CASSINRGLYSGANVLTF. The CDR3 DNA is TGTGCCAGTAGTATAAACAGGGGGCTTTACTCTGGGGCCAACGTCCTGACTTTC.

This clone was detected once. The chain uses TRBV7-2 and TRBJ2-1, with D maybe TRBD2 (5 bases). The CDR3 contains 16 residues. CDR1 is SGHTA and CDR2 is FQGNSA in the germline V gene. Deletions cut 2 bases from V and 0 bases from J, with 11 bases between. The CDR3 sequence is CASSLIVGSSYNEQFF. The DNA for the CDR3 is TGTGCCAGCAGCTTAATTGTGGGGAGCTCCTACAATGAGCAGTTCTTC.

This clone appeared a single time. V is TRBV9 and J is TRBJ2-6; 12 bases are shared with TRBD2. The CDR3 covers 17 residues. V dropped 4 bases and J dropped 3; count of bases not matched to a gene: 5. From germline, CDR1 is SGDLS and CDR2 YYNGEE. The CDR3 DNA is TGTGCCAGCAGCCGGAGACTAGCGGGAGTTGGGGCCAACGTCCTGACTTTC. Its protein product is CASSRRLAGVGANVLTF.